There are a few counts of the clone carrying this TCR beta chain. Its antigen is not identified. Profiling relied on immunoSEQ multiplex PCR, and the TCRdb table lists in-frame clones only, not all of them. The sample lists fewer than 120,000 clones; roughly four fifths were seen once. The sample belongs to a study of T cell responses to AZD1222 COVID-19 vaccine. Study results and caveats: Spike regions recognized by vaccine-associated CD4 TCRs spanned the protein, led by 160-218 and 743-854.

The V segment lost 6 bases and the J segment 7 bases; nucleotides outside the gene matches: 9. In germline, CDR1 is MDHEN, CDR2 SYDVKM. The CDR3 contains 14 residues. This TCR was sampled from an adult in good health. The J gene is TRBJ2-4, the V gene TRBV28; 7 positions match TRBD2. The sequenced sample was peripheral blood, obtained on day 0 of AZD1222 vaccination. The CDR3 region is CASRPPAGRNIQYF. The CDR3 region has the DNA TGTGCCAGCAGGCCCCCAGCGGGGAGGAACATTCAGTACTTC.